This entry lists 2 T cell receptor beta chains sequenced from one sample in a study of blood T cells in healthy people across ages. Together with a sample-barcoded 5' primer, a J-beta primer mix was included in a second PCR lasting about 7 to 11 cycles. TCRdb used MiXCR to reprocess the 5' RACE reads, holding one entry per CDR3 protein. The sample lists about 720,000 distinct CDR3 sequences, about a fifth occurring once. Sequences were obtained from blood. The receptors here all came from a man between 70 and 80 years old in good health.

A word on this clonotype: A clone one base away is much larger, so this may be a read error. The CDR3 coding sequence is TGTGCCAGCAGTAGAGGAACCCAGGGGGGAAATTCACCCCTCCGCTTT. It is translated as CASSRGTQGGNSPLRF. The V call is TRBV12-3 or TRBV12-4, the J call TRBJ1-6; TRBD1 matches 7 bases. The CDR3 is 16 residues long.

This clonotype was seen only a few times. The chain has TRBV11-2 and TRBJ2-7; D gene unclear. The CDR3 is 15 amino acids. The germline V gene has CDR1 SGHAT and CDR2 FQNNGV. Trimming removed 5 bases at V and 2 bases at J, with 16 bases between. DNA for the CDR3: TGTGCCAGCAGCCCTCATTCCAGTCAGCCCTACGAGCAGTACTTC. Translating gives CASSPHSSQPYEQYF.